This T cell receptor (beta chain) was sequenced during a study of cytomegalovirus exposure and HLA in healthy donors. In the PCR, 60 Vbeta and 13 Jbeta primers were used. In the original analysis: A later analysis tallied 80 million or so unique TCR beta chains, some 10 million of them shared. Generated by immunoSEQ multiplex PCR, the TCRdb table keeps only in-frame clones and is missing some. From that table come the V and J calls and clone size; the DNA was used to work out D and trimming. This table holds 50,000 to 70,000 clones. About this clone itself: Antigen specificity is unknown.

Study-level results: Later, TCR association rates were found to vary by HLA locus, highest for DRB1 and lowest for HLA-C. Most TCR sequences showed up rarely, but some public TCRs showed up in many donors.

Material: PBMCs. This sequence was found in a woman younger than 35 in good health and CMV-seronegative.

The chain's CDR3 is CASSLGRGSYNEQFF. The CDR3 DNA is TGTGCCAGCAGTTTGGGGAGGGGCTCCTACAATGAGCAGTTCTTC. V gene TRBV28 combines with J gene TRBJ2-1; 7 positions match TRBD2. Germline V lookup: CDR1 MDHEN, CDR2 SYDVKM. The CDR3 contains 15 residues. Trimming at V came to 3 bases and at J to 0 bases, leaving 2 bases not matched to a gene.